The next 17 T cell receptor beta chains were all read from a single sample in a study of technical replicates of blood from four donors. Only in-frame clones appear in the TCRdb table, and some are missing; sequencing was by immunoSEQ multiplex PCR. The data hold tens of thousands of clones, with more than 90% observed a single time. Sequenced input: T cells isolated from PBMCs. The receptor source for this set is a human donor in good health.

The chain is built from TRBV28 and TRBJ1-2; D unresolved. Deletions cut 0 bases from V and 3 bases from J, with 11 bases between. The germline gives CDR1 MDHEN, CDR2 SYDVKM. The CDR3 covers 15 residues. The CDR3 reads CASSLWGRSDYGYTF. The CDR3 nucleotides read TGTGCCAGCAGTTTATGGGGGAGGTCCGACTATGGCTACACCTTC.

The genes are TRBV6-1 and TRBJ1-5, with TRBD1 identical over 8 bases. This CDR3 contains 19 residues. Germline CDR1 MNHNS, CDR2 SASEGT. The V gene end was trimmed by 4 bases and the J gene end by 0 bases; junction bases not matched to a gene: 14. The CDR3 DNA reads as TGTGCCAGCAGTGCACCCGTGGCTTACAGGGGGTATAGCAATCAGCCCCAGCATTTT. Its protein product is CASSAPVAYRGYSNQPQHF.

This clone was recorded only once. This CDR3 is CASSSQTGTTNEKLFF. CDR3 bases: TGTGCCAGCAGCTCCCAGACAGGGACAACTAATGAAAAACTGTTTTTT. The genes are TRBV7-9 and TRBJ1-4; TRBD1 matches 7 bases. V lost 4 bases to trimming and J lost 0 bases; unmatched junction nucleotides: 5. CDR1 is SEHNR, CDR2 FQNEAQ, per germline (reference sequence). The CDR3 extends over 16 amino acids.

This clone was counted once. The chain combines TRBV7-2 with TRBJ2-7; 8 positions match TRBD2. The V segment lost 3 bases and the J segment 2 bases; nucleotides outside the gene matches: 12. CDR3 length: 17 residues. Germline values: CDR1 SGHTA, CDR2 FQGNSA. CDR3 nucleotides: TGTGCCAGCAGCTTTTTAGCGAGCGGGAGCAACCCCTACGAGCAGTACTTC. Translated: CASSFLASGSNPYEQYF. The variable domain in full, completed from reference TRBV7-2 and TRBJ2-7, reads GAGVSQSPSNKVTEKGKDVELRCDPISGHTALYWYRQSLGQGLEFLIYFQGNSAPDKSGLPSDRFSAERTGGSVSTLTIQRTQQEDSAVYLCASSFLASGSNPYEQYFGPGTRLTVT.

The chain is built from TRBV10-1 and TRBJ2-2, with 9 bases fitting TRBD2. J lost 6 bases, V lost 8 bases, and 7 bases had no gene match. Germline CDR1 is WNHNN and CDR2 is SYGVQD (reference sequence). This CDR3 is 14 amino acids long. DNA of the CDR3: TGCGCCAGCTCTAATAGCGGGAGAGCCGGGGAGCTGTTTTTT. Its translation is CASSNSGRAGELFF.

The chain uses TRBV6-5 and TRBJ2-5; 7 bases match TRBD2. Germline CDR1 MNHEY, CDR2 SVGAGI. The CDR3 has 16 amino acids. Trimming removed 0 bases from V and 5 bases from J; junction bases left unmatched: 9. In DNA form, the CDR3 reads TGTGCCAGCAGTTACTCGATCCGGGAGGAAGGGGAGACCCAGTACTTC. Translated, it gives CASSYSIREEGETQYF.

The chain recombines TRBV4-2 with TRBJ2-7; 9 bases map to TRBD1. The CDR3 is 15 amino acids. Germline assignment: CDR1 LGHNA and CDR2 YNFKEQ. V shed 1 base and J 3 bases; nucleotides not matched to a gene: 4. The chain's CDR3 is CASSQGGQGNYEQYF. CDR3 nucleotide sequence: TGTGCCAGCAGCCAAGGGGGACAGGGTAACTACGAGCAGTACTTC.

The chain uses TRBV10-3 and TRBJ2-1; TRBD1 matches at 10 bases. Germline trimming cut 10 bases from V and 5 bases from J; bases unmatched to any gene: 8. Germline CDR1 reads ENHRY; CDR2 reads SYGVKD. The CDR3 consists of 14 residues. The DNA for the CDR3 is TGTGCCACCCGGCGGGACAGGGGCGACAATGAGCAGTTCTTC. The encoded protein is CATRRDRGDNEQFF.

The gene calls are TRBV28 and TRBJ2-7; 9 nucleotides align to TRBD1. The V gene end was trimmed by 5 bases and the J gene end by 1 base; junction bases not matched to a gene: 6. CDR3 length: 15 residues. Germline lookup yields CDR1 MDHEN and CDR2 SYDVKM. The DNA for the CDR3 is TGTGCCAGCAGTGTCCCGGGACAGGGATCCTACGAGCAGTACTTC. Translating it yields CASSVPGQGSYEQYF.

This chain connects TRBV9 to TRBJ2-1, with 12 bases fitting TRBD2. The V gene's germline CDR1 is SGDLS and CDR2 YYNGEE. Trimming took 5 bases from V and 4 from J; bases not matched to a gene: 1. The CDR3 has 14 amino acids. This CDR3 is CASSTSGRYNEQFF. CDR3 nucleotide sequence: TGTGCCAGCAGTACTAGCGGGAGGTACAATGAGCAGTTCTTC. Full variable domain (outside the CDR3, taken from reference TRBV9 and TRBJ2-1): DSGVTQTPKHLITATGQRVTLRCSPRSGDLSVYWYQQSLDQGLQFLIQYYNGEERAKGNILERFSAQQFPDLHSELNLSSLELGDSALYFCASSTSGRYNEQFFGPGTRLTVL.

V is TRBV14 and J is TRBJ2-2; a possible D gene is TRBD1 (5 bases). Germline V CDR1 and CDR2: SGHDN, FVKESK. V lost 2 bases and J 4 bases, leaving 8 bases between the germline ends. The CDR3 runs 14 residues. CDR3 protein: CASSQQGGTGELFF. The CDR3 DNA follows: TGTGCCAGCAGCCAACAGGGTGGCACCGGGGAGCTGTTTTTT.

In its sample, this clone was seen once. The V and J genes are TRBV27 and TRBJ2-1; 9 bases are shared with TRBD1. The V gene's germline CDR1 is MNHEY and CDR2 SMNVEV (reference sequence). Unmatched junction bases numbered 4, after V lost 6 bases and J lost 4 bases. This CDR3 is built from 14 residues. Here the CDR3 DNA reads TGTGCCAGCAGGACAGGGGGTTTATACAATGAGCAGTTCTTC. Translated: CASRTGGLYNEQFF.

The CDR3 region has the DNA TGTGCCACCAGCAGAGATGAGGATGAGCAGTTCTTC. Residues: CATSRDEDEQFF. The chain is built from TRBV15 and TRBJ2-1; the D is unclear. CDR1 and CDR2 from the germline V gene are LNHNV and YYDKDF (reference sequence). This CDR3 has 12 residues. The ends were cut back, 0 bases at V and 8 bases at J, with 5 bases in the middle.

The chain recombines TRBV9 with TRBJ2-2, with D perhaps matching TRBD2 (6 bases). Between the trimmed V and J ends, which lost 4 bases and 0 bases, there was a span of 10 bases. CDR3 size: 15 residues. Germline V gene sequence: CDR1 SGDLS, CDR2 YYNGEE. For the CDR3, the DNA is TGTGCCAGCAGCCTGGGGGGAGCGAACACCGGGGAGCTGTTTTTT. It yields the protein CASSLGGANTGELFF.

The rearrangement links TRBV4-1 to TRBJ2-2, with TRBD2 matching 8 bases. CDR1 and CDR2 (germline): MGHRA, YSYEKL. V shed 0 bases and J 6 bases; nucleotides not matched to a gene: 3. The CDR3 contains 15 residues. DNA of the CDR3: TGCGCCAGCAGCCAAGATCAACTAGCGGCCGGGGAGCTGTTTTTT. This encodes CASSQDQLAAGELFF.

The chain employs TRBV27 and TRBJ2-3, with D unclear. The germline V gene encodes CDR1 MNHEY and CDR2 SMNVEV (reference sequence). The V gene lost 2 bases and the J gene lost 3 bases, with 6 bases spanning the gap. The length of the CDR3 is 13 residues. The CDR3 loop is CASSLSRTDTQYF. The CDR3 region has the DNA TGTGCCAGCAGTTTAAGCAGGACAGATACGCAGTATTTT.

The V gene is TRBV28, the J gene TRBJ2-7; D remains unclear. Germline values: CDR1 MDHEN, CDR2 SYDVKM. The CDR3 extends over 12 amino acids. V was clipped by 5 bases and J by 4 bases, with 9 bases between them. In DNA form, the CDR3 reads TGTGCCAGCAGTCCGAGTCATTACGAGCAGTACTTC. Its protein product is CASSPSHYEQYF. The full variable domain, in which reference TRBV28 and TRBJ2-7 provide the parts outside the CDR3, is DVKVTQSSRYLVKRTGEKVFLECVQDMDHENMFWYRQDPGLGLRLIYFSYDVKMKEKGDIPEGYSVSREKKERFSLILESASTNQTSMYLCASSPSHYEQYFGPGTRLTVT.